There are a few counts of the clone carrying this T cell receptor (beta chain). Its antigen is undetermined. TCRdb independently ran MiXCR on the 5' RACE reads; one entry per CDR3 protein. The data hold fewer than 13,000 distinct CDR3 sequences, with roughly 12% observed a single time. The sample's time point: sample taken at primary tumor resection. The authors sequenced whole RNA from tumor, nontumor lung or frozen PBMC without sorting. The CDR3 spans 15 residues. Germline V lookup: CDR1 WSHSY, CDR2 SAAADI. Trimming took 7 bases from V and 3 from J, leaving 19 bases between them. The sample comes from a study of spatial heterogeneity in lung cancer. Study-level points and caveats: The number of expanded tumor alpha and beta chains correlated with mutation number.

The chain carries TRBV10-2 and TRBJ2-7; D is possibly TRBD1 (6 bases). The source material was lung tumor tissue, sampled at surgery. The source is a male donor with early-stage non-small cell lung cancer. The CDR3 coding sequence is TGCGCCAGCATAGAAGACTGGGACACAGACTACGAGCAGTACTTC. This translates into CASIEDWDTDYEQYF.